This T cell receptor (beta chain) was found in a study of cytomegalovirus exposure and HLA in healthy donors. Study results and caveats: It was confirmed in vitro that a few of the CMV-associated chains were specific for CMV antigens.

Germline V lookup: CDR1 SGHDN, CDR2 FVKESK. The V segment lost 3 bases and the J segment 7 bases; nucleotides outside the gene matches: 4. This CDR3 has 13 amino acids. About this clone: Its cognate antigen is unknown.

PCR was performed using 60 Vbeta and 13 Jbeta primers. The repertoire was sequenced with immunoSEQ multiplex PCR; TCRdb's copy has only in-frame clones and lacks some. Of about 130,000 clones in the sample, approximately 82% are singletons; the top ten hold 2.7%. The rearrangement joins TRBV14 to TRBJ2-7, with 9 bases lining up with TRBD2. The sequence was obtained from a boy under 10 years old in good health and CMV-seronegative. Input material: PBMCs. The CDR3: CASSHPGLAEQYV. Here the CDR3 DNA reads TGTGCCAGCAGCCACCCAGGACTAGCGGAGCAGTACGTC.